What follows are 10 T cell receptor beta chains derived from one specimen sequenced in a study of shared clonotypes between healthy human individuals. Method: immunoSEQ multiplex PCR; TCRdb's copy keeps in-frame clones and lacks some. Counted here are millions of clones, 85% to 95% occurring once; the ten biggest clones make up 0.1% to 0.15%. The specimen sequenced was naive CD4+ T cells sorted from blood. Noted subset: CD45RA+ positively selected. These receptors originate from a man between 18 and 35 years old in good health.

The rearrangement joins TRBV9 to TRBJ2-7; 12 positions agree with TRBD1. The CDR3 contains 15 residues. The junction had 6 bases not matched to a gene; V was cut back by 2 bases and J by 6 bases. Germline V gives CDR1 SGDLS, CDR2 YYNGEE. For the CDR3, the DNA is TGTGCCAGCAGCGTCCGGGACAGGGGGCTCGTCGAGCAGTACTTC. Protein: CASSVRDRGLVEQYF. Together with reference TRBV9 and TRBJ2-7, the CDR3 gives the full variable domain: DSGVTQTPKHLITATGQRVTLRCSPRSGDLSVYWYQQSLDQGLQFLIQYYNGEERAKGNILERFSAQQFPDLHSELNLSSLELGDSALYFCASSVRDRGLVEQYFGPGTRLTVT.

The chain links TRBV2 to TRBJ1-6, with D perhaps matching TRBD1 (5 bases). The germline V gene encodes CDR1 SNHLY and CDR2 FYNNEI. Trimming shortened V by 7 bases and J by 8 bases, and 12 bases separated the two germline ends. The CDR3 totals 13 residues. Here the CDR3 DNA reads TGTGCCAGCACGGGGGTTGTGGATTCACCCCTCCACTTT. It specifies CASTGVVDSPLHF. The full variable domain, in which reference TRBV2 and TRBJ1-6 provide the parts outside the CDR3, is EPEVTQTPSHQVTQMGQEVILRCVPISNHLYFYWYRQILGQKVEFLVSFYNNEISEKSEIFDDQFSVERPDGSNFTLKIRSTKLEDSAMYFCASTGVVDSPLHFGNGTRLTVT.

The chain combines TRBV19 with TRBJ1-6; 9 bases align to TRBD1. Looked up from germline, CDR1 is LNHDA and CDR2 is SQIVND (reference sequence). The CDR3 spans 14 residues. V lost 7 bases and J lost 6; bases outside the gene matches: 4. The CDR3 coding sequence is TGTGCCAGTACCTCGACAGGGGGTAATTCACCCCTCCACTTT. This codes for CASTSTGGNSPLHF.

The chain links TRBV28 to TRBJ2-5; D might be TRBD1 or TRBD2, each matching 6 bases. CDR1 MDHEN and CDR2 SYDVKM come from the germline V gene. This CDR3 spans 16 amino acids. Trimming pared 4 bases from V and 4 bases from J, leaving 19 bases between. CDR3 loop: CASSSPGRQGRETQYF. The CDR3 DNA sequence: TGTGCCAGCAGTTCCCCTGGGAGGCAGGGGAGAGAGACCCAGTACTTC.

The gene calls are TRBV10-2 and TRBJ2-7; D is possibly TRBD1 (6 bases). This CDR3 comprises 14 residues. In germline, CDR1 is WSHSY, CDR2 SAAADI. Deletions cut 6 bases from V and 2 bases from J, with 14 bases between. CDR3 protein: CASRRQGNTYEQYF. The CDR3 DNA follows: TGCGCCAGCAGGAGGCAGGGGAACACCTACGAGCAGTACTTC.

This rearrangement joins TRBV4-3 to TRBJ2-2; perhaps D is TRBD1 or TRBD2 (5 bases each). CDR1 and CDR2 (germline): LGHNA, YSLEER. This CDR3 contains 15 residues. V lost 4 bases, J lost 8 bases, and 17 bases lay in between. CDR3 amino acids: CASSPIPGSSGELFF. DNA for the CDR3: TGCGCCAGCAGCCCCATTCCAGGGAGCTCGGGGGAGCTGTTTTTT.

This chain joins TRBV7-9 and TRBJ1-4; maybe TRBD1 (6 bases). Germline assignment: CDR1 SEHNR and CDR2 FQNEAQ (reference sequence). Between the trimmed V and J ends, which lost 5 bases and 10 bases, there was a span of 20 bases. This CDR3 spans 15 amino acids. The CDR3, as DNA: TGTGCCAGCAGCACACGGACAGATCTAGTGCGAAAACTGTTTTTT. It specifies CASSTRTDLVRKLFF. The complete variable domain, with remaining parts taken from reference TRBV7-9 and TRBJ1-4, reads DTGVSQNPRHKITKRGQNVTFRCDPISEHNRLYWYRQTLGQGPEFLTYFQNEAQLEKSRLLSDRFSAERPKGSFSTLEIQRTEQGDSAMYLCASSTRTDLVRKLFFGSGTQLSVL.

The chain recombines TRBV23-1 with TRBJ2-7; 13 bases fit TRBD2. TRBV23-1 is designated an ORF whose function remains uncertain. The J segment lost 2 bases and the V segment lost 4 bases, leaving 14 bases of the junction unmatched. CDR3 length equals 19 residues. The CDR3 reads CASSRWTSGRAYTTYEQYF. The CDR3 DNA is TGCGCCAGCAGTCGGTGGACTAGCGGGAGAGCGTACACAACCTACGAGCAGTACTTC.

The chain uses TRBV5-1 and TRBJ2-1; D gene uncertain. The V gene's germline CDR1 is SGHRS and CDR2 YFSETQ. The CDR3 runs 14 residues. V lost 2 bases and J 5 bases, leaving 11 bases between the germline ends. Here the CDR3 reads CASSFWRSDNEQFF. The CDR3 DNA sequence: TGCGCCAGCAGCTTCTGGCGGAGCGACAATGAGCAGTTCTTC.

The count of this clone is one. The chain recombines TRBV7-2 with TRBJ1-1; TRBD1 aligns across 7 bases. Germline V lookup: CDR1 SGHTA, CDR2 FQGNSA. Trimming took 4 bases from V and 3 from J; bases not matched to a gene: 8. This CDR3 comprises 15 residues. The DNA of the CDR3 is TGTGCCAGCAGCTCCCGGACAGGCCCTGACACTGAAGCTTTCTTT. The encoded protein is CASSSRTGPDTEAFF.